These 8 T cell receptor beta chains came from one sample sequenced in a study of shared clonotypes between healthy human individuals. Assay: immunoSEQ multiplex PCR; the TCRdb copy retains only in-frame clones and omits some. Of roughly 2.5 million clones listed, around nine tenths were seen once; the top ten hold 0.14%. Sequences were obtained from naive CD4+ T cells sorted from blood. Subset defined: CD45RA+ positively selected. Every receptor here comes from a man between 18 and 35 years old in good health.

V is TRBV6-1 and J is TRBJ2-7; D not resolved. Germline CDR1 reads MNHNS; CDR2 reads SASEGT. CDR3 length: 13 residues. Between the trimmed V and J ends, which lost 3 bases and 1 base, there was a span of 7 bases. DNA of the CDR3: TGTGCCAGCAGTGACTCCAGATCCTACGAGCAGTACTTC. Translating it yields CASSDSRSYEQYF.

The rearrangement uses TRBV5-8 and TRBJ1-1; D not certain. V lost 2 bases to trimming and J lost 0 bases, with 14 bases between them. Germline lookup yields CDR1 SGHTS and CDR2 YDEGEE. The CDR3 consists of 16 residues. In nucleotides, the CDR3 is TGTGCCAGCAGCTTTTGGCAGTCCTACATGAACACTGAAGCTTTCTTT. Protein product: CASSFWQSYMNTEAFF.

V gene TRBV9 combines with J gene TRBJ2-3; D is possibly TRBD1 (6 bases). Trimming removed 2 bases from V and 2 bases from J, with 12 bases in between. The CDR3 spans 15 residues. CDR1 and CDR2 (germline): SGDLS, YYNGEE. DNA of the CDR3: TGTGCCAGCAGCGTTTCGACAGGCTTCACAGATACGCAGTATTTT. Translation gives CASSVSTGFTDTQYF.

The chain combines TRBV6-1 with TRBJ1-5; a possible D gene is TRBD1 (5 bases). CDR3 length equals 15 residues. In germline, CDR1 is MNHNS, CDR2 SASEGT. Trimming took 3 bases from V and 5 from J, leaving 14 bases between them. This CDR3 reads CASSDGGTNDQPQHF. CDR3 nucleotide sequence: TGTGCCAGCAGTGATGGGGGAACAAATGATCAGCCCCAGCATTTT.

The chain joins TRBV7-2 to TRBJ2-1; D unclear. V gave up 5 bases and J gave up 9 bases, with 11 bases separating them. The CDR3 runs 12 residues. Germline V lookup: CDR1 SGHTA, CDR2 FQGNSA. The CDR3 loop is CASSTRAGEQFF. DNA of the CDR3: TGTGCCAGCAGCACGAGAGCCGGTGAGCAGTTCTTC.

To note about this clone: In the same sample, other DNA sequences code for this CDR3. CDR3 protein: CASSATGGTEAFF. CDR3 DNA: TGTGCCAGCAGCGCGACAGGGGGCACTGAAGCTTTCTTT. V and J are TRBV9 and TRBJ1-1, with TRBD1 matching over 9 bases. This CDR3 has 13 amino acids. V lost 3 bases, J lost 4 bases, and 1 base stayed unmatched. Germline V gene sequence: CDR1 SGDLS, CDR2 YYNGEE.

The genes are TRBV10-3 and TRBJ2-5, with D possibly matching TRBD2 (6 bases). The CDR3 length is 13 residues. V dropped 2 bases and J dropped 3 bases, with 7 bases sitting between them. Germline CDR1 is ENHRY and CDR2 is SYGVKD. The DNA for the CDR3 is TGTGCCATCAGTGAGACGGGGGAAGAGACCCAGTACTTC. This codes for CAISETGEETQYF.

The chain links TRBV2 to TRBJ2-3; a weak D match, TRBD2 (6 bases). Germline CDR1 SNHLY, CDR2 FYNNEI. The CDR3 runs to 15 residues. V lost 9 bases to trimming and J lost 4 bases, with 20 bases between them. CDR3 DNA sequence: TGTGCCAGGTCCTCGGCCGCTCCGGGAGCAGATACGCAGTATTTT. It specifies CARSSAAPGADTQYF.